This entry lists 4 T cell receptor beta chains sequenced from one sample in a study of beta chain features in type 1 diabetes. The entirety of the isolated RNA underwent reverse transcription, so expressed TCRB transcripts were sequenced. Clones were sequenced by immunoSEQ multiplex PCR, and TCRdb holds only the in-frame ones, with some missing. The repertoire has about half a million clones, approximately 30% of them found once; the top ten carry more than 0.055%. Sequencing used naive CD4+ T cells from blood. The source is a man between 18 and 35 years old in good health.

This clone was recorded a few times. The chain recombines TRBV7-2 with TRBJ1-1; D not certain. The length of the CDR3 is 11 residues. The V and J ends lost 4 bases and 10 bases respectively, with 10 bases between them. The germline CDR1 and CDR2 sequences are SGHTA and FQGNSA. The CDR3: CASSSRSGAFF. CDR3 nucleotides: TGTGCCAGCAGCTCGAGGTCTGGAGCTTTCTTT.

This clone occurred a few times. The chain combines TRBV30 with TRBJ1-1, with a possible D match to TRBD1 (5 bases). The CDR3 runs 13 residues. Germline assignment: CDR1 GTSNPN and CDR2 SVGIG (reference sequence). Trimming left V 4 bases short and J 5 bases short, with 14 bases between. The CDR3 bases are TGTGCCTGGACAGGGTTTTCGCGGACTGAAGCTTTCTTT. Residues: CAWTGFSRTEAFF.

The chain employs TRBV29-1 and TRBJ2-5, with 9 bases fitting TRBD2. J was trimmed by 9 bases and V by 3 bases; bases with no gene match: 17. Germline V gene sequence: CDR1 SQVTM, CDR2 ANQGSEA. The CDR3 length is 16 residues. The CDR3 sequence is CSVDWVAGAVTLAQYF. In DNA form, the CDR3 reads TGCAGCGTTGACTGGGTAGCGGGGGCGGTCACGTTGGCCCAGTACTTC.

The V call is TRBV29-1, the J call TRBJ1-1, with TRBD1 identical over 7 bases. Germline-derived CDR1 and CDR2 are SQVTM and ANQGSEA. This CDR3 has 12 residues. The CDR3 DNA reads as TGCGGTGGGGGACAGACTTTCGCTGAAGCTTTCTTT. Translation: CGGGQTFAEAFF.